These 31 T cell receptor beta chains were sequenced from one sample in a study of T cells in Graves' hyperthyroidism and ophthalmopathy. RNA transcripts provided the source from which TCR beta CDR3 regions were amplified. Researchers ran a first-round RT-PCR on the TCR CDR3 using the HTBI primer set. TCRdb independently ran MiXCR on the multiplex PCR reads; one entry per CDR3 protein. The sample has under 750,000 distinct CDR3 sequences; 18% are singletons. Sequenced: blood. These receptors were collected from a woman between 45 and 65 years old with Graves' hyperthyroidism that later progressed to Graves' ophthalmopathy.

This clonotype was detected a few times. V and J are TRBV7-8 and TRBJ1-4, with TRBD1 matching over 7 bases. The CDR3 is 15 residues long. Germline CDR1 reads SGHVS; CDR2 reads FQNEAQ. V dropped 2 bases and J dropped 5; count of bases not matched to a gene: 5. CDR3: CASSLSDRRNEKLFF. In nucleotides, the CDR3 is TGTGCCAGCAGCTTATCGGACAGGAGGAATGAAAAACTGTTTTTT. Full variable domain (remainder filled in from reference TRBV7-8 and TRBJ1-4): GAGVSQSPRYKVAKRGQDVALRCDPISGHVSLFWYQQALGQGPEFLTYFQNEAQLDKSGLPSDRFFAERPEGSVSTLKIQRTQQEDSAVYLCASSLSDRRNEKLFFGSGTQLSVL.

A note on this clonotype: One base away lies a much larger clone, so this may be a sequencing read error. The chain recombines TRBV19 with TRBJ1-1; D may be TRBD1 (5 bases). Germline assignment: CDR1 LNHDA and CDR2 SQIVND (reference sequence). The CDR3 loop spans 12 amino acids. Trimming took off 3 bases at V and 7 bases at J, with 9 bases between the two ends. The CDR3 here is CASSIGGIEAFF. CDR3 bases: TGTGCCAGTAGTATCGGGGGAATTGAAGCTTTCTTT.

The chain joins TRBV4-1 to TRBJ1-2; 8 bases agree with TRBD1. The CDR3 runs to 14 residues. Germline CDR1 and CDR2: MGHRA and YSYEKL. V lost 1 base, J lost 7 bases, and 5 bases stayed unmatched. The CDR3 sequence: CASSQVQGVSGYTF. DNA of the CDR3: TGCGCCAGCAGCCAAGTACAGGGGGTGAGTGGCTACACCTTC.

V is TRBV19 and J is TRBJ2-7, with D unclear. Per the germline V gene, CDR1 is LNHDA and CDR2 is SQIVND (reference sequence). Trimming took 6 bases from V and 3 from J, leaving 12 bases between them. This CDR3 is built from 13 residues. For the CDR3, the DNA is TGTGCCAGTAGCCTCGAGGTGTACTACGAGCAGTACTTC. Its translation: CASSLEVYYEQYF. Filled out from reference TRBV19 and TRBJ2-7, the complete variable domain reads DGGITQSPKYLFRKEGQNVTLSCEQNLNHDAMYWYRQDPGQGLRLIYYSQIVNDFQKGDIAEGYSVSREKKESFPLTVTSAQKNPTAFYLCASSLEVYYEQYFGPGTRLTVT.

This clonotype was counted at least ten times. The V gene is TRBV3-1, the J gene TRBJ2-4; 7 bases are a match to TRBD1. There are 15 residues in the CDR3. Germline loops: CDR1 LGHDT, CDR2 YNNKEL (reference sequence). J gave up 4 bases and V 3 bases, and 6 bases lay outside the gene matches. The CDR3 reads CASSQRTGTKNIQYF. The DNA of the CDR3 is TGTGCCAGCAGCCAGCGGACAGGAACTAAAAACATTCAGTACTTC.

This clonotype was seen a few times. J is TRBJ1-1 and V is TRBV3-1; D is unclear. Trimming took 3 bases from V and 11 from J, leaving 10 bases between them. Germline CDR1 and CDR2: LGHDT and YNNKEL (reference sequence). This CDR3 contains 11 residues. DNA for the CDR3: TGTGCCAGCAGCCACTCCTATGCGGCTTTCTTT. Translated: CASSHSYAAFF.

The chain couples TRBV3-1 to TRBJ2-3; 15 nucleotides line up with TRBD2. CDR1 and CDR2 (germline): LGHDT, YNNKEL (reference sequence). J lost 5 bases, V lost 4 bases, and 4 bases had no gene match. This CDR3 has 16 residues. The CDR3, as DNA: TGTGCCAGCAGCCCAGGGACTAGCGGGGGGCTAGATACGCAGTATTTT. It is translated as CASSPGTSGGLDTQYF.

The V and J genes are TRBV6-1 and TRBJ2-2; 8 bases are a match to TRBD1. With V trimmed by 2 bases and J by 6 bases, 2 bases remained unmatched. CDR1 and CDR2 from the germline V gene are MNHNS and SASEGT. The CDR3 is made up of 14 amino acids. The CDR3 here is CASSEPGGPGELFF. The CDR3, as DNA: TGTGCCAGCAGTGAACCAGGGGGCCCCGGGGAGCTGTTTTTT.

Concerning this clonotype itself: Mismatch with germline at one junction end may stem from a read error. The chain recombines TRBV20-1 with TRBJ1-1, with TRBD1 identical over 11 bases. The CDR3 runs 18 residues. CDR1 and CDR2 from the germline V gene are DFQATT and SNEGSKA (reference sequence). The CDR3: CSARDWAGQGAQNAEAFF. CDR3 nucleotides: TGCAGTGCTAGAGATTGGGCAGGACAGGGGGCCCAGAACGCTGAAGCTTTCTTT.

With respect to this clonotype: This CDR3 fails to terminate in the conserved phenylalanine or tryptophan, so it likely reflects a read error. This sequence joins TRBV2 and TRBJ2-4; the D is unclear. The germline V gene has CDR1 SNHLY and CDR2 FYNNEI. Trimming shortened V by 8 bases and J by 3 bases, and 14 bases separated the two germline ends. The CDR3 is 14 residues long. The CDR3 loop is CASGSDRYKNIQYY. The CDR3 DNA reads TGTGCCAGCGGGTCGGACCGTTACAAAAACATTCAGTACTAC.

The CDR3 spells CASSQDRSLGLDYEQYF. CDR3 nucleotide sequence: TGCGCCAGCAGCCAAGATCGGTCCCTAGGCCTGGACTACGAGCAGTACTTC. This chain uses TRBV4-1 with TRBJ2-7; D call uncertain. There are 17 residues in the CDR3. The V gene lost 0 bases and the J gene lost 3 bases, with 18 bases spanning the gap. CDR1 and CDR2 (germline): MGHRA, YSYEKL.

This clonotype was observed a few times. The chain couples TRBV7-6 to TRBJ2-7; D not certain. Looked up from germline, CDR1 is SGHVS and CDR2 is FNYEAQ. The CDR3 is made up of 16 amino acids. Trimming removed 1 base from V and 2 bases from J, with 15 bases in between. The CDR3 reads CASSLESQAFAYEQYF. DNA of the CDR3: TGTGCCAGCAGCTTAGAGAGCCAGGCCTTCGCCTACGAGCAGTACTTC.

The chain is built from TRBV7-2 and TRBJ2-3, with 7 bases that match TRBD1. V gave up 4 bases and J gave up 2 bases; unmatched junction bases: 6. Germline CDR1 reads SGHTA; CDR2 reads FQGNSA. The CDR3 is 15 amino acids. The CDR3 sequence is CASSSSGTVTDTQYF. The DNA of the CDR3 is TGTGCCAGCAGCTCGTCCGGGACAGTCACAGATACGCAGTATTTT.

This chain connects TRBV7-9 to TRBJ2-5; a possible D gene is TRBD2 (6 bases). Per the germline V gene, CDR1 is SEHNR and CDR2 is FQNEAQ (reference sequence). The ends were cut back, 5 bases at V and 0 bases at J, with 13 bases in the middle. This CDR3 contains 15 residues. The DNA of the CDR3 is TGTGCCAGCAGCCCACGGAGGGATGACCAAGAGACCCAGTACTTC. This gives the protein CASSPRRDDQETQYF. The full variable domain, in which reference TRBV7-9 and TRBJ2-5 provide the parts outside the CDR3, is DTGVSQNPRHKITKRGQNVTFRCDPISEHNRLYWYRQTLGQGPEFLTYFQNEAQLEKSRLLSDRFSAERPKGSFSTLEIQRTEQGDSAMYLCASSPRRDDQETQYFGPGTRLLVL.

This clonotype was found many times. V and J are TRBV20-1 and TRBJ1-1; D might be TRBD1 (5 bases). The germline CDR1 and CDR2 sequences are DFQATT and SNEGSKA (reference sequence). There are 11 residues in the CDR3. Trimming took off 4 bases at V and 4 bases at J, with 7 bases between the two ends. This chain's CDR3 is CSATGATEAFF. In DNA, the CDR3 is TGCAGTGCTACCGGGGCCACTGAAGCTTTCTTT.

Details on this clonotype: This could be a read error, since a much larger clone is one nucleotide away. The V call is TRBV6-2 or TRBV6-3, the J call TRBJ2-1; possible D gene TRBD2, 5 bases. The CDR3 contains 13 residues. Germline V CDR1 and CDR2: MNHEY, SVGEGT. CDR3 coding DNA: TGTGCCAGCCTCGACGGGGTTGGTAATGAGCAGCTCTTC. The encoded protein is CASLDGVGNEQLF.

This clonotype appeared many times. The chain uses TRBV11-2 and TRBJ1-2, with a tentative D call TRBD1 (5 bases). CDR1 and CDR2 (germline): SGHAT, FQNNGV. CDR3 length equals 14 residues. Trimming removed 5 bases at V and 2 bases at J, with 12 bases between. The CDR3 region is CASSTLGANYGYTF. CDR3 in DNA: TGTGCCAGCAGCACACTAGGGGCGAACTATGGCTACACCTTC. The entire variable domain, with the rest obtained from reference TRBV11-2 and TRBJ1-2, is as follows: EAGVAQSPRYKIIEKRQSVAFWCNPISGHATLYWYQQILGQGPKLLIQFQNNGVVDDSQLPKDRFSAERLKGVDSTLKIQPAKLEDSAVYLCASSTLGANYGYTFGSGTRLTVV.

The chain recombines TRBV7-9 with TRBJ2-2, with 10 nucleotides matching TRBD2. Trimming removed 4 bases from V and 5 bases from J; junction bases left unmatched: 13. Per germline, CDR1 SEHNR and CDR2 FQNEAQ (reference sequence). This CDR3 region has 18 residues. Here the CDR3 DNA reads TGTGCCAGCAGCTCTCATCAGCTACTAGCGGGGAGAACCGGGGAGCTGTTTTTT. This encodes CASSSHQLLAGRTGELFF.

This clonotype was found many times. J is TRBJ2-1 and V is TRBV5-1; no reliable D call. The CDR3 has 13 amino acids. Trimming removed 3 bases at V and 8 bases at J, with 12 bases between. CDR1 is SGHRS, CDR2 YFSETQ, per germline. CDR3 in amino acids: CASSSHRSDEQFF. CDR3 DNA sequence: TGCGCCAGCAGCTCACATAGGTCGGATGAGCAGTTCTTC.

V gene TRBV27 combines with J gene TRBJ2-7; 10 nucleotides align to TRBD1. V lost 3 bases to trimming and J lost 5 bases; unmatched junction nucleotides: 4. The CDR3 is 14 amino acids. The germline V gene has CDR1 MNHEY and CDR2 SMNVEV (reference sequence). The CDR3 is CASSFLGTGDEQYF. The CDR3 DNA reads TGTGCCAGCAGTTTTTTGGGGACAGGGGACGAGCAGTACTTC.

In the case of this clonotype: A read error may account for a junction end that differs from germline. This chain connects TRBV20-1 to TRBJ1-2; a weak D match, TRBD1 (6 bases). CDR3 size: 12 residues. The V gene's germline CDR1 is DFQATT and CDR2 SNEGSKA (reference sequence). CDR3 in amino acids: CSARDLGRGAAF. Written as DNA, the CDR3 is TGCAGTGCTAGAGATTTGGGACGGGGGGCAGCCTTC.

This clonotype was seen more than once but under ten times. CDR3 amino acids: CASSLSQYNSPLHF. In DNA, the CDR3 is TGTGCCAGCAGCTTAAGCCAATATAATTCACCCCTCCACTTT. The rearrangement joins TRBV7-2 to TRBJ1-6; D remains ambiguous. The CDR3 spans 14 residues. V lost 2 bases to trimming and J lost 4 bases, with 6 bases between them. The V gene's germline CDR1 is SGHTA and CDR2 FQGNSA.

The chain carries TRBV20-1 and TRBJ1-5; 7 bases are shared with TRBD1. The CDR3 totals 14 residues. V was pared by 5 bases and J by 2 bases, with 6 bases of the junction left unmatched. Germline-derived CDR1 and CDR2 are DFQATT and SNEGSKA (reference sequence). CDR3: CSAHRGEGNQPQHF. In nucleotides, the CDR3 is TGCAGTGCTCACAGGGGTGAGGGCAATCAGCCCCAGCATTTT.

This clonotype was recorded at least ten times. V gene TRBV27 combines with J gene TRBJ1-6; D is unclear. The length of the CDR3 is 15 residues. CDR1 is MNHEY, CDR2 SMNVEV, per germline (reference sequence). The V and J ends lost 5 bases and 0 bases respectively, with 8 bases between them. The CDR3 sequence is CASSHESSYNSPLHF. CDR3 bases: TGTGCCAGCAGTCACGAGAGCTCCTATAATTCACCCCTCCACTTT.

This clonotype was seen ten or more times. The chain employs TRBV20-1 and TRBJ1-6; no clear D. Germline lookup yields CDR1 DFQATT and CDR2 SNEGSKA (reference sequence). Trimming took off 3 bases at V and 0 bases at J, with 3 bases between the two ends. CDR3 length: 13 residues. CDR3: CSARSSYNSPLHF. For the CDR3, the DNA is TGCAGTGCTAGGAGCTCCTATAATTCACCCCTCCACTTT.

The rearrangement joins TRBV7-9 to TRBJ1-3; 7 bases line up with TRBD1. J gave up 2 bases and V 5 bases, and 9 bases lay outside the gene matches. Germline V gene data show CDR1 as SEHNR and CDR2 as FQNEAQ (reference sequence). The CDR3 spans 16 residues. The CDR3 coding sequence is TGTGCCAGCAGCGCCGAGGACAGGACCCCTGGAAACACCATATATTTT. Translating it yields CASSAEDRTPGNTIYF.

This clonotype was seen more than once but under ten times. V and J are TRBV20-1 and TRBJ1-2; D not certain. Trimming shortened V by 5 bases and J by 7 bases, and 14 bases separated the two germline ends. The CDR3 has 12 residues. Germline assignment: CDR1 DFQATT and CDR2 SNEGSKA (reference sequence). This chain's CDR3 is CSAETLAAGYTF. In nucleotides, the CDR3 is TGCAGTGCTGAGACACTCGCGGCTGGCTACACCTTC.

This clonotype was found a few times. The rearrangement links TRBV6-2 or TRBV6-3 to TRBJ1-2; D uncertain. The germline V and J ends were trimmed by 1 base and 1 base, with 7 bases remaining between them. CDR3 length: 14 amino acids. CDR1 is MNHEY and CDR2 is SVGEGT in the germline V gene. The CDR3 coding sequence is TGTGCCAGCAGTTACTTGCCAATTAACTATGGCTACACCTTC. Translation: CASSYLPINYGYTF.

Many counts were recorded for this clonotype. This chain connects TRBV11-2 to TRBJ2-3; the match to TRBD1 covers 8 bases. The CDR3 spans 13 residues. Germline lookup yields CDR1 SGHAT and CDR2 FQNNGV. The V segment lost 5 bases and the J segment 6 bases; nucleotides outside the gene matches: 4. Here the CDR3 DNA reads TGTGCCAGCAGCCTTCAGGGGGCGGATACGCAGTATTTT. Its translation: CASSLQGADTQYF.

The CDR3 coding sequence is TGCAGTGCTAGGGGATCGGGGGGAAACACCATATATTTT. Its translation: CSARGSGGNTIYF. The rearrangement links TRBV20-1 to TRBJ1-3, with D uncertain. Germline V gene data show CDR1 as DFQATT and CDR2 as SNEGSKA (reference sequence). The germline V and J ends were trimmed by 3 bases and 4 bases, with 10 bases remaining between them. The CDR3 loop spans 13 amino acids.

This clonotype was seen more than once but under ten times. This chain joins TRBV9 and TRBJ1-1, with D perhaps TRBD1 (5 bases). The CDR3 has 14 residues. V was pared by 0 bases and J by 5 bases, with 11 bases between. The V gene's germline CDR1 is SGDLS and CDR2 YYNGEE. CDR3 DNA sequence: TGTGCCAGCAGCGTAGCCTCGGGGGGAACTGAAGCTTTCTTT. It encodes CASSVASGGTEAFF.